The 19 T cell receptor beta chains reported below all come from one sample, sequenced in a study of persistence of HIV-infected CD4 T cells. Stimulation used 10 ug/mL lysate from CMV-infected fibroblasts. CD40L/CD69 double-negative CD45RO-high memory CD4+ T cells were collected. These receptors have no identified antigens. The immunoSEQ assay was version 4, run in survey mode. Here immunoSEQ multiplex PCR was the method, and the copy in TCRdb shows in-frame clones only, minus some. The sample records 40,000 to 55,000 clones, 75% to 85% being singletons. The sequencing here drew on CD4+ T cells sorted from PBMCs after roughly 18-hour stimulation, taken from a patient who received antiretroviral therapy. These receptors were obtained from an adult man with HIV who was CMV-seropositive.

Notes on this clone: In the same sample, other DNA sequences code for this CDR3. V gene TRBV18 combines with J gene TRBJ1-1, with D perhaps TRBD1 (5 bases). In germline, CDR1 is KGHSH, CDR2 LQKENI. V was shortened by 3 bases and J by 2 bases, with 7 bases between the two germline ends. The CDR3 sequence is 13 residues long. The CDR3 loop is CASSPQGNTEAFF. CDR3 DNA: TGTGCCAGCTCACCTCAGGGTAACACTGAAGCTTTCTTT.

This chain uses TRBV27 with TRBJ2-7; 8 bases align to TRBD2. Germline CDR1 is MNHEY and CDR2 is SMNVEV (reference sequence). The CDR3 sequence is 15 residues long. The V gene end was trimmed by 8 bases and the J gene end by 2 bases; junction bases not matched to a gene: 11. CDR3 in amino acids: CASRPPGLVTYEQYF. As DNA, the CDR3 is TGTGCCAGCCGCCCGCCGGGACTAGTGACCTACGAGCAGTACTTC.

The V gene is TRBV9, the J gene TRBJ2-7, with D maybe TRBD2 (5 bases). V shed 1 base and J shed 1 base, with 12 bases lying between them. Germline V CDR1 and CDR2: SGDLS, YYNGEE. CDR3 length equals 15 residues. The CDR3 loop is CASSVRGSESYEQYF. DNA for the CDR3: TGTGCCAGCAGCGTAAGAGGGTCGGAATCCTACGAGCAGTACTTC. The variable domain in full, completed from reference TRBV9 and TRBJ2-7, reads DSGVTQTPKHLITATGQRVTLRCSPRSGDLSVYWYQQSLDQGLQFLIQYYNGEERAKGNILERFSAQQFPDLHSELNLSSLELGDSALYFCASSVRGSESYEQYFGPGTRLTVT.

This clone showed up just once. This chain uses TRBV4-2 with TRBJ1-5; D not resolved. CDR3 length equals 16 residues. The V gene lost 1 base and the J gene lost 6 bases, with 16 bases spanning the gap. The germline V gene encodes CDR1 LGHNA and CDR2 YNFKEQ. CDR3 loop: CASSQGAGSGGQPQHF. CDR3 bases: TGTGCCAGCAGCCAAGGGGCAGGTAGTGGTGGTCAGCCCCAGCATTTT.

The V gene is TRBV20-1, the J gene TRBJ2-1; 10 nucleotides line up with TRBD2. CDR1 is DFQATT and CDR2 is SNEGSKA in the germline V gene (reference sequence). V lost 3 bases, J lost 6 bases, and 2 bases stayed unmatched. The CDR3 is 13 residues long. The CDR3 spells CSASSGRINEQFF. CDR3 in DNA: TGCAGTGCTAGTAGCGGGAGGATCAATGAGCAGTTCTTC.

The chain employs TRBV11-2 and TRBJ2-7; a weak D match, TRBD2 (5 bases). Germline values: CDR1 SGHAT, CDR2 FQNNGV. Deletions cut 0 bases from V and 4 bases from J, with 10 bases between. This CDR3 has 14 amino acids. CDR3 in DNA: TGTGCCAGCAGCTTAGATCGCGGGCCTTACGAGCAGTACTTC. It translates to CASSLDRGPYEQYF.

V gene TRBV15 combines with J gene TRBJ2-4, with 9 nucleotides matching TRBD2. Germline V CDR1 and CDR2: LNHNV, YYDKDF (reference sequence). This CDR3 contains 17 residues. With V trimmed by 0 bases and J by 2 bases, 5 bases remained unmatched. The CDR3 spells CATSRDGSGRSKNIQYF. DNA for the CDR3: TGTGCCACCAGCAGAGATGGGAGCGGGAGGTCCAAAAACATTCAGTACTTC.

The genes are TRBV3-1 (or the pseudogene TRBV3-2) and TRBJ1-3; tentative D call: TRBD1 (5 bases). The V and J ends lost 1 base and 0 bases respectively, with 7 bases between them. Germline loops: CDR1 LGHDT, CDR2 YNNKEL (reference sequence). The CDR3 is 15 residues long. CDR3 sequence reads: CASSQGGNSGNTIYF. CDR3 sequence (DNA): TGTGCCAGCAGCCAAGGGGGGAACTCTGGAAACACCATATATTTT.

The genes are TRBV4-1 and TRBJ2-5; 11 bases line up with TRBD2. With 1 base clipped from V and 5 bases from J, the junction kept 3 bases outside the gene matches. The CDR3 consists of 15 residues. Germline assignment: CDR1 MGHRA and CDR2 YSYEKL. This CDR3 reads CASSQGLAGLETQYF. CDR3 nucleotides: TGCGCCAGCAGCCAAGGACTAGCGGGACTCGAGACCCAGTACTTC.

The chain is built from TRBV27 and TRBJ2-2; 11 bases align to TRBD2. Germline V lookup: CDR1 MNHEY, CDR2 SMNVEV (reference sequence). After removal of 8 bases from V and 3 bases from J, the junction contained 8 bases not matched to a gene. The length of the CDR3 is 16 residues. The chain's CDR3 is CASRLAGGGDTGELFF. CDR3 DNA: TGTGCCAGCCGATTAGCGGGAGGGGGGGACACCGGGGAGCTGTTTTTT.

This chain uses TRBV5-1 with TRBJ2-1; D is unclear. The CDR3 has 11 residues. Germline V CDR1 and CDR2: SGHRS, YFSETQ. V gave up 1 base and J gave up 9 bases, with 5 bases separating them. CDR3 DNA: TGCGCCAGCAGCTTGAAGTCTGAGCAGTTCTTC. It encodes CASSLKSEQFF.

The chain has TRBV7-9 and TRBJ1-2; D is unclear. This CDR3 contains 12 residues. V gave up 8 bases and J gave up 8 bases, with 15 bases separating them. Germline V gives CDR1 SEHNR, CDR2 FQNEAQ (reference sequence). CDR3 sequence: CASGKEVGGYTF. CDR3 nucleotide sequence: TGTGCCAGCGGGAAAGAGGTCGGCGGCTACACCTTC.

This clone appeared a few times. The chain has TRBV2 and TRBJ1-3, with D tentatively TRBD1 (5 bases). The CDR3 sequence is 16 residues long. Germline V gene sequence: CDR1 SNHLY, CDR2 FYNNEI. Trimming removed 7 bases from V and 0 bases from J, with 16 bases in between. In nucleotides, the CDR3 is TGTGCCAGCACGACCCAGGACACCTTCTCTGGAAACACCATATATTTT. As protein: CASTTQDTFSGNTIYF.

The V gene is TRBV20-1, the J gene TRBJ1-5; the match to TRBD1 covers 7 bases. The germline V gene encodes CDR1 DFQATT and CDR2 SNEGSKA (reference sequence). J lost 6 bases, V lost 3 bases, and 17 bases had no gene match. CDR3 length equals 17 residues. The CDR3 is CSASVHGRDSYTQPQHF. In DNA, the CDR3 is TGCAGTGCTAGTGTGCACGGCCGGGACAGTTACACTCAGCCCCAGCATTTT.

The chain employs TRBV5-6 and TRBJ2-3; TRBD1 agrees at 9 bases. In germline, CDR1 is SGHDT, CDR2 YYEEEE. CDR3 size: 15 residues. V lost 3 bases and J lost 3; bases outside the gene matches: 5. The CDR3 nucleotides read TGTGCCAGCAGCTCAAGGACAGGGGTGACAGATACGCAGTATTTT. Its protein is CASSSRTGVTDTQYF.

The chain carries TRBV5-6 and TRBJ1-4, with D possibly matching TRBD1 (5 bases). CDR1 and CDR2 (germline): SGHDT, YYEEEE. The CDR3 runs to 15 residues. V was clipped by 3 bases and J by 10 bases, with 19 bases between them. CDR3 sequence: CASSWGKISGGKLFF. The DNA of the CDR3 is TGTGCCAGCAGCTGGGGAAAAATTTCCGGGGGAAAACTGTTTTTT.

This clone has only one observation. The CDR3 loop reads CSVKNRGHSEKLFF. The CDR3 DNA reads as TGCAGCGTTAAAAACAGGGGGCATAGTGAAAAACTGTTTTTT. The genes are TRBV29-1 and TRBJ1-4; 9 bases match TRBD1. The CDR3 has 14 residues. V lost 5 bases to trimming and J lost 7 bases; unmatched junction nucleotides: 8. Germline V gene sequence: CDR1 SQVTM, CDR2 ANQGSEA.

The chain is built from TRBV19 and TRBJ1-6; D is undetermined. Germline-derived CDR1 and CDR2 are LNHDA and SQIVND (reference sequence). Trimming took off 3 bases at V and 8 bases at J, with 17 bases between the two ends. CDR3 length: 16 amino acids. CDR3 residues: CASSMSYRSRDSPLHF. In nucleotides, the CDR3 is TGTGCCAGTAGTATGTCCTACAGAAGTAGGGATTCACCCCTCCACTTT.

The chain couples TRBV9 to TRBJ2-5, with D tentatively TRBD2 (5 bases). Looked up from germline, CDR1 is SGDLS and CDR2 is YYNGEE. Trimming removed 4 bases at V and 0 bases at J, with 13 bases between. This CDR3 region has 15 residues. For the CDR3, the DNA is TGTGCCAGCAGCAAAAGAGGGCAGGACCAAGAGACCCAGTACTTC. Amino acid sequence: CASSKRGQDQETQYF.